Below are 29 T cell receptor beta chains sequenced from a single sample in a study of shared clonotypes between healthy human individuals. Clones were read by immunoSEQ multiplex PCR, and TCRdb kept only the in-frame ones, dropping some. The data contain 230,000 or so clones, about 69% of them singletons. The specimen was memory CD4+ T cells sorted from blood. Subset denoted: CD45RA-negative fraction. The receptors originated from a man aged 30-40 years in good health.

This clone has only a few counts. The V call is TRBV6-6, the J call TRBJ1-4; D possibly corresponds to TRBD1 (5 bases). There are 16 residues in the CDR3. CDR1 and CDR2 from the germline V gene are MNHNY and SVGAGI (reference sequence). The ends were cut back, 2 bases at V and 4 bases at J, with 14 bases in the middle. CDR3 sequence (DNA): TGTGCCAGCAGTTACGCCAACGGGGGGTTTAATGAAAAACTGTTTTTT. Translating it yields CASSYANGGFNEKLFF.

The genes are TRBV7-2 and TRBJ2-1; 8 bases line up with TRBD1. Trimming at V came to 7 bases and at J to 7 bases, leaving 12 bases not matched to a gene. Germline V gene data show CDR1 as SGHTA and CDR2 as FQGNSA. The CDR3 spans 15 residues. In nucleotides, the CDR3 is TGTGCCAGCAATTTAAACAGGGGGTGGAGGAATGAGCAGTTCTTC. This translates into CASNLNRGWRNEQFF.

The chain has TRBV7-2 and TRBJ1-5; D is uncertain. V dropped 2 bases and J dropped 7 bases, with 9 bases sitting between them. CDR3 length equals 13 residues. The germline CDR1 and CDR2 sequences are SGHTA and FQGNSA. The CDR3 region is CASSLWVEQPQHF. DNA for the CDR3: TGTGCCAGCAGCTTATGGGTTGAGCAGCCCCAGCATTTT.

The chain combines TRBV7-9 with TRBJ2-7; D is undetermined. The V and J ends lost 3 bases and 5 bases respectively, with 29 bases between them. The CDR3 spans 19 residues. Germline values: CDR1 SEHNR, CDR2 FQNEAQ (reference sequence). The CDR3 DNA is TGTGCCAGCAGCTTTTTATCCGCCCTGAGCAGACGCGGTTGGGACGAGCAGTACTTC. It specifies CASSFLSALSRRGWDEQYF. Full variable domain (outside the CDR3, taken from reference TRBV7-9 and TRBJ2-7): DTGVSQNPRHKITKRGQNVTFRCDPISEHNRLYWYRQTLGQGPEFLTYFQNEAQLEKSRLLSDRFSAERPKGSFSTLEIQRTEQGDSAMYLCASSFLSALSRRGWDEQYFGPGTRLTVT.

The chain recombines TRBV27 with TRBJ1-1, with TRBD1 as a possible D gene (6 bases). CDR1 MNHEY and CDR2 SMNVEV come from the germline V gene (reference sequence). The CDR3 consists of 13 residues. V lost 2 bases, J lost 6 bases, and 10 bases lay in between. The CDR3 here is CASSLQGSAEAFF. The CDR3 coding sequence is TGTGCCAGCAGTTTACAGGGGAGCGCTGAAGCTTTCTTT.

DNA of the CDR3: TGTGCCAGCAGCGTGGGAGGGGGCAGCACAGATACGCAGTATTTT. It specifies CASSVGGGSTDTQYF. This sequence joins TRBV5-5 and TRBJ2-3, with D tentatively TRBD1 or TRBD2 (7 bases each). V was clipped by 4 bases and J by 0 bases, with 12 bases between them. Germline CDR1 and CDR2: SGHKS and YYEKEE (reference sequence). CDR3 length: 15 residues.

The chain couples TRBV28 to TRBJ1-5; D gene ambiguous. The germline V and J ends were trimmed by 3 bases and 5 bases, with 11 bases remaining between them. CDR1 and CDR2 from the germline V gene are MDHEN and SYDVKM. The CDR3 loop spans 14 amino acids. The CDR3 DNA is TGTGCCAGCAGTTTTTCCGGTACCGATCAGCCCCAGCATTTT. Its protein product is CASSFSGTDQPQHF.

The chain recombines TRBV6-1 with TRBJ2-7; 8 bases are a match to TRBD1. The CDR3 extends over 18 amino acids. Losses at the gene ends were 1 base for V and 1 base for J; bases not matched to a gene: 12. Germline CDR1 and CDR2: MNHNS and SASEGT. CDR3 protein: CASSEEITWQGASYEQYF. CDR3 bases: TGTGCCAGCAGTGAAGAGATCACGTGGCAGGGGGCATCCTACGAGCAGTACTTC.

V is TRBV19 and J is TRBJ1-3, with 8 bases aligning to TRBD1. J lost 2 bases, V lost 6 bases, and 12 bases had no gene match. This CDR3 region has 17 residues. CDR1 is LNHDA, CDR2 SQIVND, per germline (reference sequence). CDR3 coding DNA: TGTGCCAGTAGCGCCCGGGACAGGACTCTTACTGGAAACACCATATATTTT. This encodes CASSARDRTLTGNTIYF.

There are a few counts of this clone. For the CDR3, the DNA is TGTGCCAGCAGCTTTGAGGGCTACACCTTC. This gives the protein CASSFEGYTF. The chain joins TRBV7-9 to TRBJ1-2; the D is unclear. V shed 3 bases and J shed 8 bases, with 4 bases lying between them. The CDR3 loop spans 10 amino acids. Germline loops: CDR1 SEHNR, CDR2 FQNEAQ (reference sequence).

The rearrangement links TRBV7-6 to TRBJ2-3; 14 nucleotides align to TRBD2. CDR1 SGHVS and CDR2 FNYEAQ come from the germline V gene. The V segment lost 5 bases and the J segment 6 bases; nucleotides outside the gene matches: 7. This CDR3 contains 16 residues. CDR3 sequence (DNA): TGTGCCAGCAGCCCAGGACTAGCGGGAGGTGGGGATACGCAGTATTTT. Protein sequence: CASSPGLAGGGDTQYF. Full variable domain (rest looked up from reference TRBV7-6 and TRBJ2-3): GAGVSQSPRYKVTKRGQDVALRCDPISGHVSLYWYRQALGQGPEFLTYFNYEAQQDKSGLPNDRFSAERPEGSISTLTIQRTEQRDSAMYRCASSPGLAGGGDTQYFGPGTRLTVL.

The chain recombines TRBV5-4 with TRBJ2-1, with unresolved D. Germline assignment: CDR1 SGHNT and CDR2 YYREEE (reference sequence). The CDR3 sequence is 13 residues long. The V and J ends lost 0 bases and 6 bases respectively, with 7 bases between them. The CDR3 loop is CASSLVSGNEQFF. The CDR3 nucleotides are TGTGCCAGCAGCTTGGTTTCGGGCAATGAGCAGTTCTTC.

The chain joins TRBV19 to TRBJ2-5, with D perhaps TRBD1 (6 bases). The CDR3 contains 13 residues. The germline V gene encodes CDR1 LNHDA and CDR2 SQIVND (reference sequence). Trimming took 3 bases from V and 7 from J, leaving 12 bases between them. The CDR3 here is CASSIRQDGTQYF. The CDR3 DNA reads as TGTGCCAGTAGTATCCGACAGGACGGGACCCAGTACTTC.

The chain combines TRBV18 with TRBJ1-3, with D perhaps matching TRBD1 (5 bases). Trimming pared 4 bases from V and 2 bases from J, leaving 15 bases between. CDR1 KGHSH and CDR2 LQKENI come from the germline V gene. The CDR3 length is 16 residues. CDR3 sequence: CASSQYQRGTGNTIYF. The DNA of the CDR3 is TGTGCCAGCTCACAATACCAGAGGGGCACTGGAAACACCATATATTTT.

In this sample, this clone turned up a few times. V gene TRBV7-2 combines with J gene TRBJ2-2; D gene ambiguous. The CDR3 totals 18 residues. Trimming left V 2 bases short and J 6 bases short, with 22 bases between. Germline CDR1 and CDR2: SGHTA and FQGNSA. The CDR3 bases are TGTGCCAGCAGCTTAAGGCCCCCGACTGGCGTGAGCGCCGGGGAGCTGTTTTTT. This encodes CASSLRPPTGVSAGELFF.

The chain couples TRBV18 to TRBJ2-7, with TRBD2 matching over 10 bases. Germline CDR1 is KGHSH and CDR2 is LQKENI. With 3 bases clipped from V and 5 bases from J, the junction kept 13 bases outside the gene matches. This CDR3 spans 17 amino acids. The CDR3 protein is CASSPGLAVRVGNEQYF. CDR3 nucleotides: TGTGCCAGCTCACCTGGACTAGCGGTTAGAGTTGGGAACGAGCAGTACTTC. Combining the CDR3 with reference TRBV18 and TRBJ2-7 gives the whole variable domain NAGVMQNPRHLVRRRGQEARLRCSPMKGHSHVYWYRQLPEEGLKFMVYLQKENIIDESGMPKERFSAEFPKEGPSILRIQQVVRGDSAAYFCASSPGLAVRVGNEQYFGPGTRLTVT.

V and J are TRBV7-2 and TRBJ2-1, with TRBD1 matching over 7 bases. Germline V gene data show CDR1 as SGHTA and CDR2 as FQGNSA. CDR3 length: 15 residues. The V gene end was trimmed by 4 bases and the J gene end by 3 bases; junction bases not matched to a gene: 6. The CDR3 region has the DNA TGTGCCAGCAGCTCGACAGGGTATGGCTACAATGAGCAGTTCTTC. It is translated as CASSSTGYGYNEQFF.

This clone was seen only a few times. J is TRBJ2-7 and V is TRBV27, with a tentative D call TRBD1 (5 bases). The CDR3 extends over 14 amino acids. CDR1 and CDR2 (germline): MNHEY, SMNVEV (reference sequence). Deletions cut 5 bases from V and 3 bases from J, with 14 bases between. The DNA for the CDR3 is TGTGCCAGCAGTAGAACAGGACATATCTACGAGCAGTACTTC. Protein product: CASSRTGHIYEQYF.

The V call is TRBV6-1, the J call TRBJ2-2; D possibly corresponds to TRBD2 (5 bases). Trimming removed 7 bases from V and 0 bases from J, with 12 bases in between. CDR1 and CDR2 from the germline V gene are MNHNS and SASEGT. The CDR3 length is 15 residues. CDR3 in DNA: TGTGCCAGCAATAAGGAGGCGGCGAACACCGGGGAGCTGTTTTTT. Encoded protein: CASNKEAANTGELFF.

The V call is TRBV2, the J call TRBJ2-7; 9 bases line up with TRBD1. Germline-derived CDR1 and CDR2 are SNHLY and FYNNEI. CDR3 length: 15 residues. Unmatched junction bases numbered 4, after V lost 4 bases and J lost 0 bases. CDR3 in amino acids: CASSGDRANSYEQYF. Here the CDR3 DNA reads TGTGCCAGCAGTGGGGACAGGGCAAACTCCTACGAGCAGTACTTC.

This clone was seen a handful of times. The J gene is TRBJ1-2, the V gene TRBV28; TRBD1 might be the D (5 bases). Germline V gene lookup returns CDR1 MDHEN and CDR2 SYDVKM. V lost 4 bases and J lost 10, with 7 bases in between. The CDR3 spans 10 residues. The CDR3 region is CASSSDNYTF. The CDR3, as DNA: TGTGCCAGCAGTTCGGACAACTACACCTTC.

V and J are TRBV5-1 and TRBJ2-1; unclear D gene. Germline V lookup: CDR1 SGHRS, CDR2 YFSETQ. V lost 0 bases to trimming and J lost 6 bases, with 13 bases between them. This CDR3 is built from 15 residues. The CDR3 here is CASSLVPIIGNEQFF. The DNA for the CDR3 is TGCGCCAGCAGCTTGGTTCCAATCATAGGCAATGAGCAGTTCTTC. Looking up the rest from reference TRBV5-1 and TRBJ2-1 gives the full variable domain: KAGVTQTPRYLIKTRGQQVTLSCSPISGHRSVSWYQQTPGQGLQFLFEYFSETQRNKGNFPGRFSGRQFSNSRSEMNVSTLELGDSALYLCASSLVPIIGNEQFFGPGTRLTVL.

The chain couples TRBV5-1 to TRBJ1-4; D remains unclear. Trimming removed 2 bases at V and 0 bases at J, with 8 bases between. This CDR3 region has 15 residues. CDR1 and CDR2 (germline): SGHRS, YFSETQ. The CDR3 loop is CASSFQAATNEKLFF. The CDR3 DNA reads as TGCGCCAGCAGCTTCCAGGCAGCAACTAATGAAAAACTGTTTTTT.

This clone was seen more than once but under ten times. The chain links TRBV28 to TRBJ2-3; D gene ambiguous. CDR1 MDHEN and CDR2 SYDVKM come from the germline V gene. V lost 6 bases and J lost 0, with 10 bases in between. This CDR3 is 14 amino acids long. For the CDR3, the DNA is TGTGCCAGCAGGACTTCGGGCAGCACAGATACGCAGTATTTT. It is translated as CASRTSGSTDTQYF.

The rearrangement uses TRBV4-3 and TRBJ2-1; D might be TRBD2 (6 bases). The V and J ends lost 0 bases and 10 bases respectively, with 22 bases between them. The CDR3 sequence is 17 residues long. Germline CDR1 is LGHNA and CDR2 is YSLEER. The CDR3 DNA follows: TGCGCCAGCAGCCAAGACCCCCCGGGACTTGCATTTGGCGAGCAGTTCTTC. Translation gives CASSQDPPGLAFGEQFF.

This chain links TRBV18 with TRBJ2-5; D is possibly TRBD1 (6 bases). The CDR3 sequence is 16 residues long. Germline-derived CDR1 and CDR2 are KGHSH and LQKENI. V lost 1 base to trimming and J lost 3 bases, with 15 bases between them. CDR3: CASSPRSWDKEETQYF. The CDR3 DNA reads as TGTGCCAGCTCACCACGGAGTTGGGACAAGGAAGAGACCCAGTACTTC.

The CDR3 DNA reads TGTGCCAGCAGTTATTCAGGGGTTGGGCAGCCCCAGCATTTT. This translates into CASSYSGVGQPQHF. The rearrangement links TRBV6-5 to TRBJ1-5; D is perhaps TRBD1 (6 bases). Germline V gene data show CDR1 as MNHEY and CDR2 as SVGAGI. V was shortened by 3 bases and J by 7 bases, with 13 bases between the two germline ends. The CDR3 runs 14 residues.

The chain combines TRBV5-5 with TRBJ2-5, with 8 bases matching TRBD2. Germline V lookup: CDR1 SGHKS, CDR2 YYEKEE (reference sequence). V trimming: 5 bases; J trimming: 5 bases; junction bases outside the gene matches: 5. The CDR3 is made up of 13 amino acids. CDR3 sequence: CASSQGLAETQYF. Written as DNA, the CDR3 is TGTGCCAGCAGTCAAGGACTAGCCGAGACCCAGTACTTC.

V is TRBV5-8 and J is TRBJ2-7, with D possibly TRBD2 on 5 matching bases. V lost 3 bases, J lost 0 bases, and 13 bases lay in between. Germline V gene lookup returns CDR1 SGHTS and CDR2 YDEGEE. The CDR3 length is 15 residues. The CDR3 DNA sequence: TGTGCCAGCAGCTACCTACTAGTAGGCTCCTACGAGCAGTACTTC. Residues: CASSYLLVGSYEQYF.